This T cell receptor beta chain was captured by sequencing in a study of blood T cell repertoires in COVID-19. The authors' processing: Estimates of nucleated cell counts were drawn from the amplification of reference gene primers. Data came from immunoSEQ multiplex PCR; TCRdb stores just in-frame clones and leaves some out. That table gives V, J and clone size, and the DNA gave D and trimming. The sample carries roughly 380,000 clones, about 90% recorded once. The ends were cut back, 2 bases at V and 10 bases at J, with 23 bases in the middle. Germline V CDR1 and CDR2: LNHDA, SQIVND (reference sequence). The CDR3 loop spans 17 amino acids. Participant reports of clinical history set cohort assignment.

The clonotype comes from a man in his thirties or forties who had recovered from COVID-19. Specimen: PBMCs or T cells enriched from blood (not recorded which). This chain uses TRBV19 with TRBJ1-4; possible D gene TRBD1, 6 bases. CDR3: CASSIRVGGVLMTKLFF. CDR3 bases: TGTGCCAGTAGTATACGGGTAGGGGGAGTATTAATGACAAAACTGTTTTTT.